The TCR beta chain described here comes from a study of blood T cell repertoires in COVID-19. For the study at large: The United States, Italy and Spain supplied acute and convalescent COVID-19 samples.

Trimming took 5 bases from V and 3 from J, leaving 25 bases between them. Germline-derived CDR1 and CDR2 are MNHEY and SMNVEV (reference sequence). The CDR3 is 18 residues long. Per the original methods: Reference gene primer amplification in the assay estimated nucleated cell counts. Data came from immunoSEQ multiplex PCR; TCRdb stores just in-frame clones and leaves some out. The D gene and trimming were derived from the DNA, and the V and J assignments and clone size from that table. The sample shows 160,000 or so clones, roughly 88% of them seen only once. The chain recombines TRBV27 with TRBJ1-1; possibly TRBD1 for D (6 bases). The specimen was peripheral blood. This receptor was identified in a man aged 18 to 30 with acute or convalescent COVID-19. Written as DNA, the CDR3 is TGTGCCAGCAGTCTTTCCTCCCTCAGGGGTGGGAGGGACACTGAAGCTTTCTTT. Its translation is CASSLSSLRGGRDTEAFF.